This TCR beta chain was found in a study of shared clonotypes between healthy human individuals. In replicate PCRs of sorted subsets, roughly 200 ng DNA, approximately 32,000 T cell genomes, was used. Generated by immunoSEQ multiplex PCR, the TCRdb table keeps only in-frame clones and is missing some. The sample lists around 330,000 clones, roughly 70% occurring once. CDR1 and CDR2 from the germline V gene are GTSNPN and SVGIG (reference sequence). The CDR3 is 14 amino acids. The V and J ends lost 2 bases and 9 bases, in that order; junction bases with no gene match: 11. The specimen was memory CD4+ T cells sorted from blood. Subset defined: CD45RA-negative fraction. The receptor's source is a man aged 25 to 40 in good health. The chain links TRBV30 to TRBJ2-7; 9 bases fit TRBD1. The CDR3 is CAWSRDTGGRGQYF. Here the CDR3 DNA reads TGTGCCTGGAGTCGTGACACAGGGGGCCGTGGGCAGTACTTC.